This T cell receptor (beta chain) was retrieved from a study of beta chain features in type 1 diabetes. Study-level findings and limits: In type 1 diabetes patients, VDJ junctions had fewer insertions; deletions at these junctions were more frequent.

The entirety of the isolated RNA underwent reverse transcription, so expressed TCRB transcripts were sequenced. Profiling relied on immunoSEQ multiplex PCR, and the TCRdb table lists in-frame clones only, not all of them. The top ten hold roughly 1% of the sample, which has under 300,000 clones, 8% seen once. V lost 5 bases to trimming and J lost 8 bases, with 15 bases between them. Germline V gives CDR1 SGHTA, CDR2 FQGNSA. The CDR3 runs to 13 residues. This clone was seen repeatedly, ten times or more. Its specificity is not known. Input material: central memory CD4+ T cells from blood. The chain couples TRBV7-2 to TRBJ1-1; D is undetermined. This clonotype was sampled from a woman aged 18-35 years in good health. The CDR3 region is CASSQQRAGEAFF. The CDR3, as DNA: TGTGCCAGCAGCCAACAGCGGGCAGGCGAAGCTTTCTTT.